These 25 T cell receptor beta chains originate from one sample sequenced in a study of cytomegalovirus exposure and HLA in healthy donors. PCR involved 60 Vbeta and 13 Jbeta primers. Method: immunoSEQ multiplex PCR; TCRdb's copy keeps in-frame clones and lacks some. The sample gives 150,000 to 200,000 clones, around 80% of which show up once; 1.4% is in the top ten. The sequenced material came from PBMCs. These receptors originate from a girl aged 10-17 years in good health and CMV-seropositive.

This rearrangement joins TRBV5-8 to TRBJ2-5; 9 bases are a match to TRBD1. Germline CDR1 SGHTS, CDR2 YDEGEE. The V gene end was trimmed by 5 bases and the J gene end by 5 bases; junction bases not matched to a gene: 10. The CDR3 totals 15 residues. The CDR3: CASRLTGGAPETQYF. The CDR3 region has the DNA TGTGCCAGCAGACTGACAGGGGGTGCTCCTGAGACCCAGTACTTC.

This chain links TRBV25-1 with TRBJ2-3, with D possibly matching TRBD1 (6 bases). Trimming shortened V by 7 bases and J by 0 bases, and 14 bases separated the two germline ends. The CDR3 contains 15 residues. Germline CDR1 and CDR2: MGHDK and SYGVNS. CDR3 region: CASKERQGSTDTQYF. DNA of the CDR3: TGTGCCAGCAAGGAAAGGCAGGGGAGCACAGATACGCAGTATTTT.

The genes are TRBV13 and TRBJ2-3; 7 bases match TRBD2. Trimming cost V 5 bases and J 0 bases; bases outside gene matches: 2. Germline loops: CDR1 PRHDT, CDR2 FYEKMQ (reference sequence). The CDR3 consists of 14 residues. CDR3 coding DNA: TGTGCCAGCAGCCGAGCGGGAAGCACAGATACGCAGTATTTT. It encodes CASSRAGSTDTQYF.

The V call is TRBV4-1, the J call TRBJ1-2, with 11 bases that match TRBD1. The trim removed 4 bases at V and 2 bases at J, leaving 3 bases unmatched. The CDR3 sequence is 15 residues long. Germline V CDR1 and CDR2: MGHRA, YSYEKL. In DNA form, the CDR3 reads TGCGCCAGCAGCCCCCGGGACAGGGGGAACTATGGCTACACCTTC. It encodes CASSPRDRGNYGYTF.

The CDR3 sequence is CAIREAGGPENEQFF. CDR3 DNA: TGTGCCATCAGGGAAGCGGGAGGGCCGGAGAATGAGCAGTTCTTC. The rearrangement joins TRBV10-3 to TRBJ2-1, with TRBD2 identical over 10 bases. With V trimmed by 6 bases and J by 7 bases, 9 bases remained unmatched. This CDR3 has 15 amino acids. Germline CDR1 and CDR2: ENHRY and SYGVKD.

This clone was counted a single time. This chain joins TRBV15 and TRBJ1-5; TRBD1 matches at 7 bases. The CDR3 loop spans 18 amino acids. From germline, CDR1 is LNHNV and CDR2 YYDKDF (reference sequence). V dropped 3 bases and J dropped 0; count of bases not matched to a gene: 11. The CDR3, as DNA: TGTGCCACCAGCAGCCTAATGCGGACAGGCTATAGCAATCAGCCCCAGCATTTT. Protein sequence: CATSSLMRTGYSNQPQHF.

On this clone itself: Additional DNA sequences in this sample encode the identical CDR3. V is TRBV5-4 and J is TRBJ1-1; the D gene is possibly TRBD1 (5 bases). CDR1 is SGHNT, CDR2 YYREEE, per germline (reference sequence). The V and J ends lost 4 bases and 5 bases respectively, with 15 bases between them. The CDR3 has 14 amino acids. The CDR3 nucleotides read TGTGCCAGCAGCCTGGCCGTCAGGGAAACTGAAGCTTTCTTT. Amino acid sequence: CASSLAVRETEAFF.

The chain links TRBV13 to TRBJ1-1; D ambiguous. This CDR3 has 15 residues. Deletions cut 6 bases from V and 3 bases from J, with 17 bases between. Germline loops: CDR1 PRHDT, CDR2 FYEKMQ (reference sequence). The CDR3 loop reads CASSSHTARDTEAFF. The CDR3 nucleotides read TGTGCCAGCAGTTCCCACACTGCGAGGGACACTGAAGCTTTCTTT.

This chain uses TRBV5-6 with TRBJ2-7, with a possible D match to TRBD2 (5 bases). Trimming cost V 3 bases and J 0 bases, with 10 bases left between them. Germline CDR1 SGHDT, CDR2 YYEEEE. This CDR3 contains 14 residues. The chain's CDR3 is CASSSGMSSYEQYF. CDR3 nucleotides: TGTGCCAGCAGCTCCGGGATGAGCTCCTACGAGCAGTACTTC.

The chain combines TRBV4-3 with TRBJ2-7, with a possible D match to TRBD2 (5 bases). V was trimmed by 1 base and J by 0 bases, leaving 10 bases between them. Germline V gene lookup returns CDR1 LGHNA and CDR2 YSLEER. The CDR3 is made up of 15 amino acids. DNA for the CDR3: TGCGCCAGCAGCCAAGGGGCGGGCCCCTCCTACGAGCAGTACTTC. As protein: CASSQGAGPSYEQYF.

The V and J genes are TRBV18 and TRBJ2-7, with 12 bases lining up with TRBD2. Losses at the gene ends were 2 bases for V and 6 bases for J; bases not matched to a gene: 5. CDR3 length: 15 residues. The V gene's germline CDR1 is KGHSH and CDR2 LQKENI. CDR3 region: CASSPARLAGVEQYF. Here the CDR3 DNA reads TGTGCCAGCTCACCAGCGAGACTAGCGGGAGTCGAGCAGTACTTC.

This rearrangement joins TRBV9 to TRBJ2-5; D may be TRBD1 (6 bases). Trimming took off 1 base at V and 4 bases at J, with 11 bases between the two ends. Germline V gene sequence: CDR1 SGDLS, CDR2 YYNGEE. CDR3 length equals 14 residues. CDR3 loop: CASSVTWTAETQYF. The DNA for the CDR3 is TGTGCCAGCAGCGTAACCTGGACAGCAGAGACCCAGTACTTC.

This chain uses TRBV5-1 with TRBJ1-3; D might be TRBD1 (6 bases). The CDR3 loop spans 15 amino acids. Trimming removed 2 bases at V and 2 bases at J, with 11 bases between. Germline V gives CDR1 SGHRS, CDR2 YFSETQ. DNA of the CDR3: TGCGCCAGCAGCTTTGGGGGCTCACCTGGAAACACCATATATTTT. Its protein product is CASSFGGSPGNTIYF.

The rearrangement uses TRBV7-2 and TRBJ1-5, with 8 nucleotides matching TRBD1. The CDR3 has 17 residues. Germline V gene data show CDR1 as SGHTA and CDR2 as FQGNSA. With V trimmed by 2 bases and J by 0 bases, 6 bases remained unmatched. The CDR3 loop is CASSLWGTGNSNQPQHF. CDR3 bases: TGTGCCAGCAGCTTATGGGGGACAGGTAATAGCAATCAGCCCCAGCATTTT.

The chain employs TRBV5-1 and TRBJ1-2, with D possibly TRBD1 on 6 matching bases. CDR3 length equals 14 residues. Between the trimmed V and J ends, which lost 1 base and 5 bases, there was a span of 12 bases. Germline CDR1 reads SGHRS; CDR2 reads YFSETQ. The CDR3: CASSLSEGGYGYTF. The CDR3 region has the DNA TGCGCCAGCAGCTTGTCGGAAGGGGGTTATGGCTACACCTTC.

This sequence joins TRBV15 and TRBJ1-5; 8 bases map to TRBD1. V shed 1 base, J shed 7 bases, and the junction held 9 bases outside the gene matches. The CDR3 totals 16 residues. Germline CDR1 reads LNHNV; CDR2 reads YYDKDF (reference sequence). Written as DNA, the CDR3 is TGTGCCACCAGCAGAGGGAGGGACAGGTCAAAACAGCCCCAGCATTTT. It yields the protein CATSRGRDRSKQPQHF.

The chain links TRBV30 to TRBJ2-5, with D hard to call. The V end was cut by 2 bases, the J end by 5 bases, with 6 bases between. The CDR3 length is 11 residues. Germline V CDR1 and CDR2: GTSNPN, SVGIG (reference sequence). As DNA, the CDR3 is TGTGCCTGGAGTCCCCTGGAGACCCAGTACTTC. Amino acids: CAWSPLETQYF. The whole variable domain, filled in from reference TRBV30 and TRBJ2-5, reads SQTIHQWPATLVQPVGSPLSLECTVEGTSNPNLYWYRQAAGRGLQLLFYSVGIGQISSEVPQNLSASRPQDRQFILSSKKLLLSDSGFYLCAWSPLETQYFGPGTRLLVL.

V is TRBV2 and J is TRBJ2-7; weak D call: TRBD2 (6 bases). CDR1 and CDR2 from the germline V gene are SNHLY and FYNNEI. The CDR3 covers 14 residues. With 4 bases removed from V and 4 bases from J, the gap between germline ends came to 14 bases. The chain's CDR3 is CASSAGGTRYEQYF. CDR3 DNA sequence: TGTGCCAGCAGTGCTGGAGGGACTCGTTACGAGCAGTACTTC.

V gene TRBV7-9 combines with J gene TRBJ2-7; TRBD2 agrees at 13 bases. Looked up from germline, CDR1 is SEHNR and CDR2 is FQNEAQ (reference sequence). With V trimmed by 5 bases and J by 6 bases, 7 bases remained unmatched. The CDR3 loop spans 15 amino acids. CDR3 protein: CASSATGLAGLEQYF. The CDR3 nucleotides read TGTGCCAGCAGCGCTACGGGACTAGCGGGACTCGAGCAGTACTTC.

V is TRBV10-3 and J is TRBJ2-1; the match to TRBD1 covers 9 bases. The CDR3 has 17 residues. Germline V gene lookup returns CDR1 ENHRY and CDR2 SYGVKD. The junction had 15 bases not matched to a gene; V was cut back by 2 bases and J by 10 bases. The chain's CDR3 is CAISEPRPGTGKEEQFF. CDR3 in DNA: TGTGCCATCAGTGAGCCTCGTCCCGGGACAGGGAAAGAGGAGCAGTTCTTC.

The V gene is TRBV30, the J gene TRBJ1-1; unclear D gene. With 2 bases removed from V and 3 bases from J, the gap between germline ends came to 10 bases. The germline CDR1 and CDR2 sequences are GTSNPN and SVGIG (reference sequence). The CDR3 runs to 13 residues. The CDR3 nucleotides read TGTGCCTGGAGTTACAGATCTGACACTGAAGCTTTCTTT. Its protein product is CAWSYRSDTEAFF.

This chain's CDR3 is CASSQSNSPSGANVLTF. DNA for the CDR3: TGCGCCAGCAGTCAATCGAACAGCCCCTCTGGGGCCAACGTCCTGACTTTC. This rearrangement joins TRBV23-1 to TRBJ2-6; D gene unclear. TRBV23-1 is recorded as an ORF, its role being uncertain. Trimming took 0 bases from V and 0 from J, leaving 9 bases between them. The CDR3 runs 17 residues.

This sequence joins TRBV7-9 and TRBJ2-1, with 13 bases fitting TRBD2. The CDR3 is 17 residues long. Germline values: CDR1 SEHNR, CDR2 FQNEAQ (reference sequence). J lost 4 bases, V lost 0 bases, and 3 bases had no gene match. The CDR3 region is CASSLAGLAGTYNEQFF. The CDR3 coding sequence is TGTGCCAGCAGCTTAGCGGGACTAGCGGGAACTTACAATGAGCAGTTCTTC.

This clone was seen only a few times. The chain employs TRBV2 and TRBJ1-5; D is unresolved. Germline lookup yields CDR1 SNHLY and CDR2 FYNNEI. The CDR3 is 13 residues long. V lost 8 bases, J lost 3 bases, and 11 bases lay in between. The CDR3 DNA sequence: TGTGCCAGCTCCGGGGATAACAATCAGCCCCAGCATTTT. Amino acids: CASSGDNNQPQHF. The variable domain in full, with the rest retrieved from reference TRBV2 and TRBJ1-5, is EPEVTQTPSHQVTQMGQEVILRCVPISNHLYFYWYRQILGQKVEFLVSFYNNEISEKSEIFDDQFSVERPDGSNFTLKIRSTKLEDSAMYFCASSGDNNQPQHFGDGTRLSIL.

The V call is TRBV4-2, the J call TRBJ1-5; D is unresolved. CDR1 is LGHNA, CDR2 YNFKEQ, per germline. The CDR3 covers 16 residues. The V end was cut by 0 bases, the J end by 4 bases, with 13 bases between. The CDR3 is CASSQEWVTGNQPQHF. CDR3 nucleotide sequence: TGTGCCAGCAGCCAAGAGTGGGTTACGGGAAATCAGCCCCAGCATTTT.